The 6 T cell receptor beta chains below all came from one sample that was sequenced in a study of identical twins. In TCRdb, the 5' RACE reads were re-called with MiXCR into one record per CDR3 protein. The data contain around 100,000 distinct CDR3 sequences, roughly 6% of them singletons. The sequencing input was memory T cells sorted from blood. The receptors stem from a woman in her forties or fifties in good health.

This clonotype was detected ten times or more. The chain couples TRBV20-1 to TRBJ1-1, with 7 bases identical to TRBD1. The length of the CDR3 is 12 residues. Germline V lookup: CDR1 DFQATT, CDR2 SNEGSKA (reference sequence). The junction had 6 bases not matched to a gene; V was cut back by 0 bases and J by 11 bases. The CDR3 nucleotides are TGCAGTGCTAGAGATCTGACAGGGATGGCTTTCTTT. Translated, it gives CSARDLTGMAFF.

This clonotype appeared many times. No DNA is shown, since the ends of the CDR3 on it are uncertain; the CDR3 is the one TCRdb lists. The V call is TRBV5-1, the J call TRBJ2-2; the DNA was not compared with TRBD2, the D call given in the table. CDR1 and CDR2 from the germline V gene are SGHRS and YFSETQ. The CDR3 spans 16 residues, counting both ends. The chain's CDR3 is CASGGGGTNTGELFFF.

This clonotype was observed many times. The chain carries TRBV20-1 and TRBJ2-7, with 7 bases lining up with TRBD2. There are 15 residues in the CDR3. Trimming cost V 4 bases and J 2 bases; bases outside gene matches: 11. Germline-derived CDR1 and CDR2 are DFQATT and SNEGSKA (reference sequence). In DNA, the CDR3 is TGCAGTGCTAAATGGGCTAGCGGATCCCCCTACGAGCAGTACTTC. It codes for CSAKWASGSPYEQYF.

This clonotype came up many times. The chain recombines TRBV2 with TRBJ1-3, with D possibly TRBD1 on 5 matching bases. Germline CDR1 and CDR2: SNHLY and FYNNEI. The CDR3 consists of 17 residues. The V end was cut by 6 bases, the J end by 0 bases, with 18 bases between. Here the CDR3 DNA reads TGTGCCAGCAGAGCCCCCCGCAGGGCCTCCTCTGGAAACACCATATATTTT. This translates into CASRAPRRASSGNTIYF.

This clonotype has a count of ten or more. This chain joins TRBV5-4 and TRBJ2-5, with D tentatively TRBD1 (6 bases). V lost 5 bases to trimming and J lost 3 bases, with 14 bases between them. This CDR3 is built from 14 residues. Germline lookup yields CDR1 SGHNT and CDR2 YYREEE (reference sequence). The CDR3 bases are TGTGCCAGCAGTCTAACCTCAGGGGAAGAGACCCAGTACTTC. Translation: CASSLTSGEETQYF.

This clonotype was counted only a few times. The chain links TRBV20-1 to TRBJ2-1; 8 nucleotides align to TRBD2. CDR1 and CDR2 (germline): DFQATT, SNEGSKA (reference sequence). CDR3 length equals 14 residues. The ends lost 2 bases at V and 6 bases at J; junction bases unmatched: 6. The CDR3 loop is CSARTSGTTNEQFF. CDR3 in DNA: TGCAGTGCTAGAACTAGCGGCACTACCAATGAGCAGTTCTTC.